One and the same sample provided the 14 T cell receptor beta chains below, sequenced in a study of T cell responses to AZD1222 COVID-19 vaccine (dated by TCRdb to the early 2020s). The library was prepared using the immunoSEQ multiplex PCR assay. TCRdb stores this immuneACCESS table with in-frame sequences only. Part of the clones is absent; in the studies checked, under half of the shortfall reflects unresolved V genes, and no reason is known for the rest. Present in this sample are around 140,000 clones, 80% to 90% of which were seen just once. 1.6% of the sample belongs to the ten largest clones. The sample's time point label is to be understood as: baseline before first vaccination. The sequencing here drew on peripheral blood, taken on day 0 of AZD1222 vaccination. These receptor sequences come from an adult in good health.

The V and J genes are TRBV12-3 or TRBV12-4 and TRBJ1-2, with 9 nucleotides matching TRBD1. CDR3 size: 13 residues. After removal of 6 bases from V and 8 bases from J, the junction contained 7 bases not matched to a gene. The CDR3 loop reads CASRPGQGNGYTF. CDR3 DNA: TGTGCCAGCAGGCCGGGACAGGGTAACGGCTACACCTTC.

This chain connects TRBV5-4 to TRBJ1-6, with 7 bases identical to TRBD1. Germline V gives CDR1 SGHNT, CDR2 YYREEE (reference sequence). The V segment lost 4 bases and the J segment 6 bases; nucleotides outside the gene matches: 10. This CDR3 spans 16 amino acids. The DNA of the CDR3 is TGTGCCAGCAGCATCGGGATGGGACAGATTAATTCACCCCTCCACTTT. Amino acids: CASSIGMGQINSPLHF.

This chain joins TRBV7-2 and TRBJ2-7; 8 positions match TRBD2. The CDR3 is 18 residues long. The germline V gene encodes CDR1 SGHTA and CDR2 FQGNSA. Trimming cost V 5 bases and J 5 bases; bases outside gene matches: 20. CDR3 residues: CASSTGGQLGSGTHEQYF. CDR3 DNA sequence: TGTGCCAGCAGCACCGGGGGGCAGTTGGGTAGCGGGACCCACGAGCAGTACTTC.

Only one count was recorded for this clone. The gene calls are TRBV11-3 and TRBJ2-1, with 15 positions matching TRBD2. Germline-derived CDR1 and CDR2 are SGHNT and YENEEA. With V trimmed by 5 bases and J by 8 bases, 10 bases remained unmatched. The CDR3 runs 17 residues. Written as DNA, the CDR3 is TGTGCCAGCAGCCAAGGACTAGCGGGAGGGATTAACGATGAGCAGTTCTTC. Protein: CASSQGLAGGINDEQFF.

J is TRBJ1-5 and V is TRBV2, with D possibly TRBD1 on 6 matching bases. Trimming stripped 8 bases from V and 6 bases from J, with 11 bases between. Germline CDR1 is SNHLY and CDR2 is FYNNEI. The CDR3 runs to 12 residues. Written as DNA, the CDR3 is TGTGCCAGCTCAGGGGACACTCAGCCCCAGCATTTT. Protein sequence: CASSGDTQPQHF. Full variable domain (remainder filled in from reference TRBV2 and TRBJ1-5): EPEVTQTPSHQVTQMGQEVILRCVPISNHLYFYWYRQILGQKVEFLVSFYNNEISEKSEIFDDQFSVERPDGSNFTLKIRSTKLEDSAMYFCASSGDTQPQHFGDGTRLSIL.

V and J are TRBV19 and TRBJ2-1; a possible D gene is TRBD2 (5 bases). Trimming cost V 8 bases and J 6 bases, with 17 bases left between them. The V gene's germline CDR1 is LNHDA and CDR2 SQIVND (reference sequence). This CDR3 has 14 residues. CDR3 nucleotide sequence: TGTGCCAGTGCTGGGAGCAGGATACGCAATGAGCAGTTCTTC. It codes for CASAGSRIRNEQFF.

V is TRBV3-1 (or the pseudogene TRBV3-2) and J is TRBJ1-1, with 7 bases matching TRBD1. CDR1 and CDR2 (germline): LGHDT, YNNKEL (reference sequence). This CDR3 is 18 amino acids long. J gave up 0 bases and V 5 bases, and 15 bases lay outside the gene matches. This CDR3 is CASSLGVGGRYMNTEAFF. The CDR3, as DNA: TGTGCCAGCAGCTTGGGTGTAGGGGGCCGGTACATGAACACTGAAGCTTTCTTT.

The gene calls are TRBV6-5 and TRBJ2-7, with D maybe TRBD1 (6 bases). This CDR3 spans 15 amino acids. V dropped 3 bases and J dropped 6 bases, with 18 bases sitting between them. Germline V gene lookup returns CDR1 MNHEY and CDR2 SVGAGI. Written as DNA, the CDR3 is TGTGCCAGCAGTTATATAGGGGACCGGGACACCGAGCAGTACTTC. This gives the protein CASSYIGDRDTEQYF.

V and J are TRBV7-8 and TRBJ2-4, with D unresolved. The CDR3 extends over 15 amino acids. V gave up 5 bases and J gave up 0 bases, with 11 bases separating them. The germline V gene has CDR1 SGHVS and CDR2 FQNEAQ. CDR3: CASSGERLAKNIQYF. In nucleotides, the CDR3 is TGTGCCAGCAGCGGTGAACGTCTAGCCAAAAACATTCAGTACTTC.

The rearrangement links TRBV9 to TRBJ1-6; D is uncertain. The CDR3 spans 14 residues. V was shortened by 5 bases and J by 9 bases, with 15 bases between the two germline ends. CDR1 and CDR2 from the germline V gene are SGDLS and YYNGEE. CDR3 protein: CASRTGLGSSPLHF. The DNA of the CDR3 is TGTGCCAGCAGGACCGGTCTCGGGAGTTCACCCCTCCACTTT.

The chain uses TRBV19 and TRBJ1-5; weak D call: TRBD1 (5 bases). From germline, CDR1 is LNHDA and CDR2 SQIVND (reference sequence). Trimming removed 1 base from V and 5 bases from J, with 12 bases in between. This CDR3 has 15 amino acids. CDR3 coding DNA: TGTGCCAGTAGTATAGTTGGTGGAGGGGATCAGCCCCAGCATTTT. Translated: CASSIVGGGDQPQHF.

This clone appeared a single time. The chain carries TRBV28 and TRBJ2-3; D is possibly TRBD1 or TRBD2 (5 bases each). This CDR3 spans 14 amino acids. Trimming took off 3 bases at V and 4 bases at J, with 11 bases between the two ends. Per germline, CDR1 MDHEN and CDR2 SYDVKM. CDR3 nucleotides: TGTGCCAGCAGTTTGGTGAGAGGGGCAGATACGCAGTATTTT. This gives the protein CASSLVRGADTQYF.

CDR3 protein: CASSQDPLREVPYNEQFF. Written as DNA, the CDR3 is TGCGCCAGCAGCCAAGACCCCCTGCGGGAGGTACCCTACAATGAGCAGTTCTTC. V and J are TRBV4-1 and TRBJ2-1, with 8 bases matching TRBD2. Germline CDR1 reads MGHRA; CDR2 reads YSYEKL. Germline trimming cut 0 bases from V and 2 bases from J; bases unmatched to any gene: 9. The CDR3 length is 18 residues.

The DNA of the CDR3 is TGTGCCAGCAGCCACGCCGACCGATCCTACGAGCAGTACTTC. This codes for CASSHADRSYEQYF. V is TRBV3-1 (or the pseudogene TRBV3-2) and J is TRBJ2-7; no reliable D call. Germline CDR1 LGHDT, CDR2 YNNKEL (reference sequence). The CDR3 is 14 amino acids. V lost 3 bases and J lost 1, with 10 bases in between.